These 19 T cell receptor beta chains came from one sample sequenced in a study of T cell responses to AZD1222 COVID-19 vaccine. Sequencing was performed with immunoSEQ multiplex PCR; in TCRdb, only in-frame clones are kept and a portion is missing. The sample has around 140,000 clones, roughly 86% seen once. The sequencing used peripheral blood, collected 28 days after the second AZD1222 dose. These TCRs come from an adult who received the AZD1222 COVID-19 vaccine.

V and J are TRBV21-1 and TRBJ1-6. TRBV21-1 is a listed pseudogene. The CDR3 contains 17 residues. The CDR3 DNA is TGTGCCAGCAGCAATGGTCTTGGGGGAGGCACCAATTCACCCCTCCACTTT. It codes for CASSNGLGGGTNSPLHF.

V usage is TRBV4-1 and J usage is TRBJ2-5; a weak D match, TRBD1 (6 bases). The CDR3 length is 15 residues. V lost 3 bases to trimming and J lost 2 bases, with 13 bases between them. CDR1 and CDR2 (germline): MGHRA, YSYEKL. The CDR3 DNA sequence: TGCGCCAGCAGCCAGTTACAGGGATCACAAGAGACCCAGTACTTC. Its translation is CASSQLQGSQETQYF.

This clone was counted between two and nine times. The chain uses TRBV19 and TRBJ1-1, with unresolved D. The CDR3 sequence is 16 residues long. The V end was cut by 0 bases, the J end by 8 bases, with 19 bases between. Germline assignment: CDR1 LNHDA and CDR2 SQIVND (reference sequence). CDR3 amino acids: CASSIDRENIQVEAFF. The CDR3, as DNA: TGTGCCAGTAGTATAGATAGGGAGAACATCCAGGTGGAAGCTTTCTTT.

This CDR3 reads CASRKPGNTIYF. CDR3 nucleotides: TGTGCCAGCAGGAAGCCTGGAAACACCATATATTTT. The rearrangement links TRBV12-3 or TRBV12-4 to TRBJ1-3; D gene unclear. CDR3 length: 12 amino acids. The V end was cut by 6 bases, the J end by 2 bases, with 5 bases between.

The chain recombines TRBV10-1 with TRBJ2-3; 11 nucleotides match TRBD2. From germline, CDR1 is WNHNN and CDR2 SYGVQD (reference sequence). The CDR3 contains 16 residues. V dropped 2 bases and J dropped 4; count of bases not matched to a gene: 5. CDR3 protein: CASSEGLAGGSDTQYF. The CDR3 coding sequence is TGCGCCAGCAGTGAGGGCCTAGCGGGGGGTTCAGATACGCAGTATTTT.

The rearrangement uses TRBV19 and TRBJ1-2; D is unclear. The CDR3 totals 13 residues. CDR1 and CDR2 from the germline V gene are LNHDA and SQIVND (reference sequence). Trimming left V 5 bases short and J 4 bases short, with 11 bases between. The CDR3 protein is CASSFTRSYGYTF. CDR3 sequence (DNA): TGTGCCAGTAGTTTTACGCGGTCCTATGGCTACACCTTC.

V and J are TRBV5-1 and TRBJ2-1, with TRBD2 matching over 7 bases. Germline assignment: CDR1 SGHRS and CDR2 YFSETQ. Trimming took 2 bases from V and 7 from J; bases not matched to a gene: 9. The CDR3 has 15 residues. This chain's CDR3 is CASSLVYGTTNEQFF. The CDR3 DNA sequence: TGCGCCAGCAGCTTAGTCTATGGGACTACTAATGAGCAGTTCTTC.

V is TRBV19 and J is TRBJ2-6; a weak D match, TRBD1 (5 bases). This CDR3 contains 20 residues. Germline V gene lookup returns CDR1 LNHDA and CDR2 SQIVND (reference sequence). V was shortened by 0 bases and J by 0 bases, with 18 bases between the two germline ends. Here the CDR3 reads CASSIERGRAGSSGANVLTF. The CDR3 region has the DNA TGTGCCAGTAGTATAGAAAGAGGCAGGGCAGGCTCCTCTGGGGCCAACGTCCTGACTTTC.

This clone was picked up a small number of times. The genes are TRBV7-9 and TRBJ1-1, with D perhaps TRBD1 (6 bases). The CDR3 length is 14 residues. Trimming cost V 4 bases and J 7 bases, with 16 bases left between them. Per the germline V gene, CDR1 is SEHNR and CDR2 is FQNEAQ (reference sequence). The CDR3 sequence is CASSWGQTHGEAFF. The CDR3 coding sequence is TGTGCCAGCAGCTGGGGGCAGACACATGGTGAAGCTTTCTTT.

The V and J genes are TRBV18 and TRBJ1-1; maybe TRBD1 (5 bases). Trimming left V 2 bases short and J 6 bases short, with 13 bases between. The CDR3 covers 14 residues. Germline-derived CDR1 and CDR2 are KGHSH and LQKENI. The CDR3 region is CASSPGGGAPEAFF. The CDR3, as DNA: TGTGCCAGCTCACCAGGGGGAGGGGCGCCTGAAGCTTTCTTT.

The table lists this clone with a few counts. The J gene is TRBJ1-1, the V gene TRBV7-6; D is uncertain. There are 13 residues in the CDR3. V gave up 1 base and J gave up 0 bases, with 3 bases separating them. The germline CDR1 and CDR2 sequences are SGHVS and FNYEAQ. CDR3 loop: CASSLDLNTEAFF. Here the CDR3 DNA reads TGTGCCAGCAGCTTAGATCTGAACACTGAAGCTTTCTTT.

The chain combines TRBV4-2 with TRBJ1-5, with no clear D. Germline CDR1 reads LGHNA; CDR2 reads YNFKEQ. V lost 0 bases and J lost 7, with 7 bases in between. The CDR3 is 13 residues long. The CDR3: CASSQEDGQPQHF. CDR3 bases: TGTGCCAGCAGCCAAGAGGACGGCCAGCCCCAGCATTTT.

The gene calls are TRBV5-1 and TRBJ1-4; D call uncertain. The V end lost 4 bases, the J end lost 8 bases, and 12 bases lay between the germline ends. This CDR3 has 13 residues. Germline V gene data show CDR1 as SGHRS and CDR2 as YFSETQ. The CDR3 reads CASSEDPEEKLFF. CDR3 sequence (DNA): TGCGCCAGCAGCGAAGACCCGGAGGAAAAACTGTTTTTT.

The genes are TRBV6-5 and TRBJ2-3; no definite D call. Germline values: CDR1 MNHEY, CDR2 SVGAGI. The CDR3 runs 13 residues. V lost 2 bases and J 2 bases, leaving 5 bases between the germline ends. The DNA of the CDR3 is TGTGCCAGCAGTTACGGCTCCACAGATACGCAGTATTTT. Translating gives CASSYGSTDTQYF.

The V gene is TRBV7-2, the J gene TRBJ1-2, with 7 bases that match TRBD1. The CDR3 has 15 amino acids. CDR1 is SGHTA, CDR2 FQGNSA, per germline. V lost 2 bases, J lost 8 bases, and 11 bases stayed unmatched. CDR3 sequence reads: CASSLLEGAPGGYTF. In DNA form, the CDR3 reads TGTGCCAGCAGCTTATTGGAGGGGGCGCCCGGAGGCTACACCTTC.

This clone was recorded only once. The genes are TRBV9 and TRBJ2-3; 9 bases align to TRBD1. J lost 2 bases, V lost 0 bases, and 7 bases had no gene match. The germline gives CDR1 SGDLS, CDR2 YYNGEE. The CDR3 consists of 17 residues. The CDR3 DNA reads TGTGCCAGCAGCGTAGCACCTCGGACAGGGGACACAGATACGCAGTATTTT. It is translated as CASSVAPRTGDTDTQYF.

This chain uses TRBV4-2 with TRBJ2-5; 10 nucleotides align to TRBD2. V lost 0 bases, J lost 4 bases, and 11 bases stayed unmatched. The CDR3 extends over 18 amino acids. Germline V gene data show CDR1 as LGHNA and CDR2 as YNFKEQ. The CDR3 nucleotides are TGTGCCAGCAGCCAAGATCCCAGCGGGGGGGCTTGGAGAGAGACCCAGTACTTC. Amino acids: CASSQDPSGGAWRETQYF.

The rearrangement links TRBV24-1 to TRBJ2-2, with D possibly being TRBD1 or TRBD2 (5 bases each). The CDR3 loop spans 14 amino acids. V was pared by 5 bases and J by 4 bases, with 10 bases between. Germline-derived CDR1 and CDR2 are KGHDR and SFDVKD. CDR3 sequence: CATSGEGRTGELFF. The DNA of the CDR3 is TGTGCCACCAGTGGCGAGGGGCGCACCGGGGAGCTGTTTTTT.

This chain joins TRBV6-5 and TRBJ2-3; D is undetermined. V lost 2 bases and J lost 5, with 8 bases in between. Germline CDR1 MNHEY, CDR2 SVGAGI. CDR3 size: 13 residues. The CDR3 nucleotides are TGTGCCAGCAGTTACCTCGGTTTAGATACGCAGTATTTT. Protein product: CASSYLGLDTQYF.